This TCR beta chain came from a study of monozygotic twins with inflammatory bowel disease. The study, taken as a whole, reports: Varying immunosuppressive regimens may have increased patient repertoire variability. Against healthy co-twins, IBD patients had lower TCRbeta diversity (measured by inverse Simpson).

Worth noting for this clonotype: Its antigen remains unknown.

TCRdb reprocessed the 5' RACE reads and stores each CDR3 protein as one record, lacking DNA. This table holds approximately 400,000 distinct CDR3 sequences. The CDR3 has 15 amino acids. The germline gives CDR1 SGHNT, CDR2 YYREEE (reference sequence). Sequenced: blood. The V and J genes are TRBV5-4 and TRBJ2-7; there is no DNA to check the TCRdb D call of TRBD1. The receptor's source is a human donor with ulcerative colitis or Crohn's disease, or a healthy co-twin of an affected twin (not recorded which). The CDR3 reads CASSLDREISYEQYF.